Given below is one T cell receptor (beta chain) in context. The antigen remains undetermined. Assay used: immunoSEQ multiplex PCR; TCRdb lists only in-frame clones, some missing. The sample records over 50,000 clones, 81% being singletons. This sample is part of a study of T cell responses to AZD1222 COVID-19 vaccine. Study-level points and caveats: Researchers report vaccine-associated CD4 TCRs spanning spike, with dominance at 160-218 and 743-854.

The V gene's germline CDR1 is MGHRA and CDR2 YSYEKL. CDR3 length equals 17 residues. Between the trimmed V and J ends, which lost 0 bases and 6 bases, there was a span of 15 bases. The origin of this receptor is an adult who received the AZD1222 COVID-19 vaccine. Sample: peripheral blood, taken 28 days after the second AZD1222 dose. The chain links TRBV4-1 to TRBJ1-6; D is uncertain. The CDR3 reads CASSQEWAEAGNSPLHF. The CDR3 DNA follows: TGCGCCAGCAGCCAAGAATGGGCGGAGGCGGGTAATTCACCCCTCCACTTT.